This entry concerns a single T cell receptor beta chain. Antigen unknown. This specimen belongs to a study of PD-1 blockade in mismatch repair-deficient tumors. Study-level information: All were previously treated, progressing patients with 11 to 13 mismatch repair-deficient cancer types.

V gave up 3 bases and J gave up 8 bases; unmatched junction bases: 4. The CDR3 consists of 13 residues. Germline V gene lookup returns CDR1 MRHNA and CDR2 SNTAGT. Notes on the study in general: Tumor-resident clones, often absent from pretreatment blood, expanded after pembrolizumab and then contracted.

Every patient had mismatch repair deficiency by PCR or immunohistochemistry. The TCR-sequenced patients were a few responders to pembrolizumab. Profiled with immunoSEQ multiplex PCR; TCRdb holds only in-frame clones, not every one. The table shows 50,000 or so clones, with approximately 80% occurring only once. V gene TRBV6-4 combines with J gene TRBJ2-1; 7 bases are shared with TRBD2. The sequencing used PBMCs, collected before pembrolizumab treatment. This clonotype originated in an adult with mismatch repair-deficient cancer. The CDR3 loop reads CASSEGLGDEQFF. For the CDR3, the DNA is TGTGCCAGCAGTGAAGGACTAGGGGATGAGCAGTTCTTC.